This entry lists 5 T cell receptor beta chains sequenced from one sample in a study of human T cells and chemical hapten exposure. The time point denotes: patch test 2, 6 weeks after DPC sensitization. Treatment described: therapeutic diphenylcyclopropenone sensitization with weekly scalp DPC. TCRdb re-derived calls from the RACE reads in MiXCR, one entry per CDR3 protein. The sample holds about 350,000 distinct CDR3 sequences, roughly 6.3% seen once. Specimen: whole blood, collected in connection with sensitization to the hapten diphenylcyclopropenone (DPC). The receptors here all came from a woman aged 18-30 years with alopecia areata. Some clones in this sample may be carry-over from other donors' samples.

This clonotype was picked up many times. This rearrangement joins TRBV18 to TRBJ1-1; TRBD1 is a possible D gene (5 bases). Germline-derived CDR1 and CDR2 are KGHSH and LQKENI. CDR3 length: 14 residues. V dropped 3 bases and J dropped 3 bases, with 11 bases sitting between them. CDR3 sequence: CASSPYRGDTEAFF. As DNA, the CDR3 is TGTGCCAGCTCACCCTACCGGGGGGACACTGAAGCTTTCTTT.

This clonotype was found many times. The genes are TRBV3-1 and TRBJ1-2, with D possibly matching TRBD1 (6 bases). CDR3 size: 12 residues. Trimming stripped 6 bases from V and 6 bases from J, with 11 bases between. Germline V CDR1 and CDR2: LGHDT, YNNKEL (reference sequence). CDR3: CASRQGEDGYTF. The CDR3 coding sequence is TGTGCCAGCAGACAGGGCGAGGATGGCTACACCTTC.

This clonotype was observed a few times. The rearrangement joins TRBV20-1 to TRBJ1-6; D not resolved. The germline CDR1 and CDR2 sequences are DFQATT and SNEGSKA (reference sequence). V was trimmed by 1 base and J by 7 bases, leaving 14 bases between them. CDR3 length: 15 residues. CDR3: CSARVKGSRNSPLHF. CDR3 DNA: TGCAGTGCTAGAGTTAAAGGATCCCGGAATTCACCCCTCCACTTT.

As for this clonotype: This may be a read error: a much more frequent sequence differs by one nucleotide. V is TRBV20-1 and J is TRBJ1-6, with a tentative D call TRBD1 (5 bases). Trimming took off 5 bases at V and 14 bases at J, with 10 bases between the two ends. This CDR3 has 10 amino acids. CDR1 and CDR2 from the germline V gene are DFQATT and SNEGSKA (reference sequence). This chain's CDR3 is CSALWGSLHF. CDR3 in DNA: TGCAGTGCTCTCTGGGGGTCCCTCCACTTT.

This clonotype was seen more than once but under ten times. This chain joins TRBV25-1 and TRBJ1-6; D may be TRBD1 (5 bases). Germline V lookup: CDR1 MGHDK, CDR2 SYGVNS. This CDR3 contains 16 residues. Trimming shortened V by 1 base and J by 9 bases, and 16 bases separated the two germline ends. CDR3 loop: CASSEFPQGVVSPLHF. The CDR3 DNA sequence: TGTGCCAGCAGTGAATTCCCCCAGGGAGTGGTTTCACCCCTCCACTTT.